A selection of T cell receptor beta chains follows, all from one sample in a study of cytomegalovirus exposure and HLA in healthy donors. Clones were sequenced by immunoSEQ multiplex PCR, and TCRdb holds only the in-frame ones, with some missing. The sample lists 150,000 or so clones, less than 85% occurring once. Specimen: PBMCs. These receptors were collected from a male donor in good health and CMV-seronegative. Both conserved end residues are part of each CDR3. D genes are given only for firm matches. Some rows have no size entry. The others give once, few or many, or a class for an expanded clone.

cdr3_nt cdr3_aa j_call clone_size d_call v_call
TGTGCCAGCAGACCCAGCAGCGGGGGCCACAATGAGCAGTTCTTC CASRPSSGGHNEQFF TRBJ2-1 . TRBD2 TRBV7-3
TGTGCCAGCAGTGAGAACCACAGGGGGCAAATCTATGGCTACACCTTC CASSENHRGQIYGYTF TRBJ1-2 . TRBD1 TRBV6-1
TGTGCCAGCAGCTTAGAAAAAGCGGGCCGGGAGACCCAGTACTTC CASSLEKAGRETQYF TRBJ2-5 . . TRBV11-2
TGCGCCAGCAGTCTCGTGGAGACCCAGTACTTC CASSLVETQYF TRBJ2-5 . . TRBV5-1
TGTGCCAGCAGCCACCCAAAAAACAGGGACGCGAACACCGGGGAGCTGTTTTTT CASSHPKNRDANTGELFF TRBJ2-2 . . TRBV14
TGTGCCAGCAGCGCCACCTCCAGGGGGGCCGGGTATGGCTACACCTTC CASSATSRGAGYGYTF TRBJ1-2 once TRBD1 TRBV9
TGTGCCAGCAGTTACTCGGCGGGAGTTGGGACTGAAGCTTTCTTT CASSYSAGVGTEAFF TRBJ1-1 . . TRBV6-5
TGTGCCAGCAGTTTGCGGCTTGGCTACGAGCAGTACTTC CASSLRLGYEQYF TRBJ2-7 few . TRBV27
TGTGCCAGTAGTGACAAGAGTACAACGACCCAGTACTTC CASSDKSTTTQYF TRBJ2-5 . . TRBV19
TGTGCCAGCAGCAACTCGGACAGGAGCGGAGAGACCCAGTACTTC CASSNSDRSGETQYF TRBJ2-5 once . TRBV21-1
TGTGCCAGCTCACCACGGCAAGAGGCGCGCACTGAAGCTTTCTTT CASSPRQEARTEAFF TRBJ1-1 . . TRBV18
TGTGCCAGCAGCACTCGACTAGCGGGGTTGTCCTACGAGCAGTACTTC CASSTRLAGLSYEQYF TRBJ2-7 . TRBD2 TRBV28
TGTGCCAGCAGCACGAGACAGGTTAATGAGCAGTTCTTC CASSTRQVNEQFF TRBJ2-1 once . TRBV7-9
TGTGCCAGCACCCTATTCCCGACTAGCGTATCTAGCACAGATACGCAGTATTTT CASTLFPTSVSSTDTQYF TRBJ2-3 . TRBD2 TRBV7-6
TGTGCCAGCAGCTTAACAGGGGACACCGGGGAGCTGTTTTTT CASSLTGDTGELFF TRBJ2-2 . . TRBV7-3
TGTGCCAGCAGCGGACTCTACGAGCAGTACTTC CASSGLYEQYF TRBJ2-7 . . TRBV5-4
TGCAGTGCTAGAGTCGGGGTTACGCAGTATTTT CSARVGVTQYF TRBJ2-3 . . TRBV20-1
TGCGCCAGCAGCCAAGTTTTCAGCCCAGGGGGTGAAAAACTGTTTTTT CASSQVFSPGGEKLFF TRBJ1-4 . TRBD1 TRBV4-1
TGTGCCAGCAGCGTCGTGGGTAGGGGCGAGCAGTACTTC CASSVVGRGEQYF TRBJ2-7 . . TRBV9
TGTGCCAGCTCACCACAGGGGTCCGGGGAGCTGTTTTTT CASSPQGSGELFF TRBJ2-2 . . TRBV18
TGTGCCAGCCGGCAACAGGGGGTTTCCTACGAGCAGTACTTC CASRQQGVSYEQYF TRBJ2-7 . TRBD1 TRBV6-1
TGTGCCAGCAGCCAAGCCCAGCGGGAAGTCACCGGGGAGCTGTTTTTT CASSQAQREVTGELFF TRBJ2-2 . TRBD2 TRBV4-2
TGTGCCAGCAGCCGAACGGGGGGGAGCTCTGGGGCCAACGTCCTGACTTTC CASSRTGGSSGANVLTF TRBJ2-6 . TRBD2 TRBV28
TGTGCCAGTAGTATTAACAGGGGGGCTGAAGCTTTCTTT CASSINRGAEAFF TRBJ1-1 . TRBD1 TRBV19
TGTGCCAGCAGCCACGGACTTATCTACAATGAGCAGTTCTTC CASSHGLIYNEQFF TRBJ2-1 . . TRBV4-2
TGTGCCAGCAGTTACCGTAGCGGGGGCACAGATACGCAGTATTTT CASSYRSGGTDTQYF TRBJ2-3 . TRBD2 TRBV6-5
TGTGCCAGCAGTCGGGACCCCGACAGGAACACCATATATTTT CASSRDPDRNTIYF TRBJ1-3 . . TRBV6-1
TGTGCCAGCTCCGGGACAGGGGGCAGGGAGACCCAGTACTTC CASSGTGGRETQYF TRBJ2-5 . TRBD1 TRBV9
TGTGCCAGCAGCTTACCCATTCAAGAGACCCAGTACTTC CASSLPIQETQYF TRBJ2-5 few . TRBV7-2
TGTGCCAGCAGGAAGGGACTAGATTGGACCGGGGAGCTGTTTTTT CASRKGLDWTGELFF TRBJ2-2 once TRBD2 TRBV27
TGTGCCAGCAGACGGGGTGGCGGGGACACAGATACGCAGTATTTT CASRRGGGDTDTQYF TRBJ2-3 . . TRBV7-2
TGTGCCAGCAGTTTCAGCAGTCCGGGACTAGCGGGAGTCGACGGGGAGCTGTTTTTT CASSFSSPGLAGVDGELFF TRBJ2-2 . TRBD2 TRBV27
TGTGCCACCAGCGAGATTCAGGGGCCCTCCACAGATACGCAGTATTTT CATSEIQGPSTDTQYF TRBJ2-3 few . TRBV15
TGTGCTAGTGGTGTGCCCCAGGGGCCAGATACGCAGTATTTT CASGVPQGPDTQYF TRBJ2-3 medium-sized . TRBV12-5
TGTGCCAGCAGCTTGGCGGAGACCCAGTACTTC CASSLAETQYF TRBJ2-5 . . TRBV5-6
TGTGCCAGCAGTCGAATCAGGGAAAGCTATGGCTACACCTTC CASSRIRESYGYTF TRBJ1-2 . . TRBV11-2